This entry is about one T cell receptor (beta chain). The CDR3 runs to 18 residues. CDR1 is SGHTA, CDR2 FQGNSA, per germline. Trimming at V came to 4 bases and at J to 1 base, leaving 11 bases not matched to a gene. The PCR was carried out with 60 Vbeta primers and 13 Jbeta primers. Assay used: immunoSEQ multiplex PCR; TCRdb lists only in-frame clones, some missing. The sample records more than 45,000 clones, 70% to 85% being singletons. This sample stems from a study of cytomegalovirus exposure and HLA in healthy donors. What was sequenced was PBMCs. J is TRBJ1-1 and V is TRBV7-2; 11 bases map to TRBD1. The sequence was obtained from a man between 25 and 39 years old in good health and CMV-seronegative. CDR3 sequence reads: CASSWYSSGTGGNTEAFF. In nucleotides, the CDR3 is TGTGCCAGCAGCTGGTATTCCTCCGGGACAGGGGGGAACACTGAAGCTTTCTTT.